The 16 T cell receptor beta chains below were found in one sample sequenced in a study of HIV-infected patients and healthy controls. Reverse transcription used about 500 ng RNA and constant-region primers for alpha and beta. Separate chain-specific third strand synthesis with multiplexing indices produced the alpha and beta libraries. TCRdb reanalysed the 5' RACE reads using MiXCR and keeps one entry per CDR3 protein. This table has tens of thousands of distinct CDR3 sequences, roughly 8.7% appearing once. All unsorted peripheral T cells were captured because whole blood was used without fractionation. Source material: blood. The receptor set was obtained from an adult in good health.

This clonotype was seen ten or more times. The rearrangement uses TRBV29-1 and TRBJ1-2; 8 nucleotides agree with TRBD1. With 8 bases clipped from V and 4 bases from J, the junction kept 6 bases outside the gene matches. From germline, CDR1 is SQVTM and CDR2 ANQGSEA. This CDR3 comprises 12 residues. The CDR3, as DNA: TGCAGCTTAGGGACAGGAGGCTATGGCTACACCTTC. It specifies CSLGTGGYGYTF.

In its sample, this clonotype was seen many times. This chain joins TRBV10-2 and TRBJ2-5; no definite D call. CDR3 size: 14 residues. Germline values: CDR1 WSHSY, CDR2 SAAADI. Trimming took 3 bases from V and 2 from J, leaving 10 bases between them. CDR3 loop: CASSDSRKQETQYF. The DNA for the CDR3 is TGCGCCAGCAGTGATTCCAGAAAGCAAGAGACCCAGTACTTC.

This clonotype has at least ten counts. The chain links TRBV5-1 to TRBJ2-5; D might be TRBD1 (5 bases). Trimming took off 1 base at V and 2 bases at J, with 6 bases between the two ends. The CDR3 length is 13 residues. CDR1 is SGHRS, CDR2 YFSETQ, per germline. This chain's CDR3 is CASSLRTQETQYF. The CDR3 DNA sequence: TGCGCCAGCAGCTTGAGGACACAAGAGACCCAGTACTTC.

The table lists this clonotype with many counts. The rearrangement links TRBV20-1 to TRBJ2-5, with D tentatively TRBD1 or TRBD2 (5 bases each). Trimming left V 3 bases short and J 4 bases short, with 15 bases between. CDR1 and CDR2 from the germline V gene are DFQATT and SNEGSKA (reference sequence). The CDR3 spans 14 residues. In nucleotides, the CDR3 is TGCAGTGCTAGGAGGGCAGGGAAAGGAGAGACCCAGTACTTC. Translated: CSARRAGKGETQYF.

This clonotype has ten or more counts. The chain has TRBV7-8 and TRBJ1-2; unclear D gene. CDR3 length: 14 residues. Germline CDR1 SGHVS, CDR2 FQNEAQ. Trimming left V 5 bases short and J 3 bases short, with 13 bases between. CDR3 loop: CASSPARKDYGYTF. The CDR3 DNA follows: TGTGCCAGCAGCCCGGCCCGGAAGGACTATGGCTACACCTTC.

This clonotype has at least ten counts. The chain has TRBV24-1 and TRBJ1-1, with D unclear. The CDR3 is made up of 14 amino acids. The V gene lost 3 bases and the J gene lost 10 bases, with 17 bases spanning the gap. CDR1 and CDR2 (germline): KGHDR, SFDVKD. CDR3 DNA: TGTGCCACCAGTGATGCAGGAGGCCCTGAAGGAGCTTTCTTT. This sequence encodes CATSDAGGPEGAFF.

By sample fraction, this clonotype is medium-sized. This chain uses TRBV12-3 or TRBV12-4 with TRBJ1-1; perhaps TRBD1 as D (5 bases). The CDR3 spans 12 residues. Trimming took 3 bases from V and 8 from J, leaving 10 bases between them. The CDR3 here is CASSFVGAEAFF. The CDR3 DNA reads TGTGCCAGCAGTTTTGTTGGGGCCGAAGCTTTCTTT.

This clonotype was picked up many times. V and J are TRBV20-1 and TRBJ1-2; D is possibly TRBD1 (6 bases). This CDR3 contains 15 residues. Germline lookup yields CDR1 DFQATT and CDR2 SNEGSKA (reference sequence). Trimming stripped 5 bases from V and 5 bases from J, with 21 bases between. The chain's CDR3 is CSADGWFEGQYGYTF. In DNA form, the CDR3 reads TGCAGTGCTGATGGTTGGTTCGAAGGACAGTATGGCTACACCTTC.

Ten or more counts support this clonotype. The V call is TRBV29-1, the J call TRBJ1-1; D not resolved. The V end lost 3 bases, the J end lost 1 base, and 6 bases lay between the germline ends. The CDR3 runs to 12 residues. Germline loops: CDR1 SQVTM, CDR2 ANQGSEA. The CDR3 sequence is CSVDGWNTEAFF. CDR3 sequence (DNA): TGCAGCGTTGACGGATGGAACACTGAAGCTTTCTTT.

In this sample, this clonotype turned up many times. V usage is TRBV4-2 and J usage is TRBJ2-1, with 9 bases identical to TRBD2. The V gene's germline CDR1 is LGHNA and CDR2 YNFKEQ. With V trimmed by 0 bases and J by 8 bases, 8 bases remained unmatched. The CDR3 is 16 amino acids. The CDR3 bases are TGTGCCAGCAGCCAAGAGGGCGGGGGGGCCGAGGATGAGCAGTTCTTC. Translated, it gives CASSQEGGGAEDEQFF.

This clonotype was seen repeatedly, ten times or more. The chain joins TRBV20-1 to TRBJ1-1; 8 nucleotides align to TRBD1. The germline V gene has CDR1 DFQATT and CDR2 SNEGSKA (reference sequence). With 6 bases clipped from V and 8 bases from J, the junction kept 14 bases outside the gene matches. The CDR3 loop spans 14 amino acids. The DNA for the CDR3 is TGCAGTGCACTAAGACAGGGGCGGGGATCGGAAGCTTTCTTT. It yields the protein CSALRQGRGSEAFF.

This clonotype came up many times. The chain joins TRBV29-1 to TRBJ1-2; 9 bases fit TRBD1. The CDR3 consists of 15 residues. Trimming removed 1 base from V and 6 bases from J; junction bases left unmatched: 9. CDR1 is SQVTM, CDR2 ANQGSEA, per germline. Here the CDR3 DNA reads TGCAGCGTTGAAGGAGGGGACAGGGAGGAGGATGGCTACACCTTC. Residues: CSVEGGDREEDGYTF.

The table lists this clonotype with many counts. The chain is built from TRBV3-1 and TRBJ2-7; D is possibly TRBD1 (5 bases). CDR1 is LGHDT and CDR2 is YNNKEL in the germline V gene (reference sequence). V was clipped by 6 bases and J by 2 bases, with 11 bases between them. The CDR3 consists of 13 residues. The CDR3: CASSPTVPYEQYF. The CDR3 DNA follows: TGTGCCAGCAGTCCGACAGTACCCTACGAGCAGTACTTC.

This clonotype was recorded many times. The rearrangement uses TRBV27 and TRBJ1-5; 9 nucleotides align to TRBD1. With 5 bases clipped from V and 0 bases from J, the junction kept 5 bases outside the gene matches. Germline assignment: CDR1 MNHEY and CDR2 SMNVEV (reference sequence). The CDR3 has 16 residues. In DNA, the CDR3 is TGTGCCAGCAGTGCCAACAGGGGGCGTAGCAATCAGCCCCAGCATTTT. Translating gives CASSANRGRSNQPQHF.

In this sample, this clonotype turned up many times. The chain links TRBV5-1 to TRBJ1-1; weak D call: TRBD1 (6 bases). The CDR3 length is 17 residues. V lost 3 bases and J 0 bases, leaving 18 bases between the germline ends. CDR1 SGHRS and CDR2 YFSETQ come from the germline V gene. The CDR3 coding sequence is TGCGCCAGCAGCTGGACTTCCGGACAGCTAATGAACACTGAAGCTTTCTTT. It translates to CASSWTSGQLMNTEAFF.

This clonotype was counted at least ten times. The chain uses TRBV11-2 and TRBJ1-6; D gene unclear. Trimming left V 0 bases short and J 0 bases short, with 9 bases between. Germline lookup yields CDR1 SGHAT and CDR2 FQNNGV. There are 17 residues in the CDR3. Written as DNA, the CDR3 is TGTGCCAGCAGCTTAGATCGGGCAGGCTCCTATAATTCACCCCTCCACTTT. Translating it yields CASSLDRAGSYNSPLHF.